This TCR beta chain stems from a study of blood T cell repertoires in COVID-19. Looking at the study overall: T cells, B-cell-depleted T cells, or PBMCs supplied cDNA or gDNA.

In the source study's methods: Reference gene primers were amplified, and this amplification served to estimate nucleated cell counts. Using immunoSEQ multiplex PCR, the repertoire was profiled, and TCRdb retains in-frame clones only, with some absent. V and J calls and clone size are given by that table; D and trimming were obtained from the DNA. The sample consists of 60,000 to 80,000 clones, around 84% of them appearing once. About this clone: The sample carries other DNA sequences with the same CDR3.

The sequenced sample consisted of peripheral blood. This TCR was recovered from a man between 65 and 85 years old with acute or convalescent COVID-19.

In DNA, the CDR3 is TGCAGTGCTAGCAGTGGCCACGAGCAGTACTTC. Translation: CSASSGHEQYF. The V gene is TRBV20-1, the J gene TRBJ2-7, with unresolved D. The germline V gene encodes CDR1 DFQATT and CDR2 SNEGSKA (reference sequence). Trimming took off 3 bases at V and 5 bases at J, with 8 bases between the two ends. The CDR3 totals 11 residues.